The next 16 T cell receptor beta chains were all read from a single sample in a study of blood T cell repertoires in COVID-19. Only in-frame clones appear in the TCRdb table, and some are missing; sequencing was by immunoSEQ multiplex PCR. The sample includes 200,000 to 250,000 clones, under 90% of them seen just once. The sequenced sample consisted of peripheral blood. The receptors shown here come from a woman of 80 years or more with COVID-19, enrolled during active disease.

V usage is TRBV2 and J usage is TRBJ1-2; D gene ambiguous. The CDR3 consists of 15 residues. Germline loops: CDR1 SNHLY, CDR2 FYNNEI. Trimming removed 4 bases from V and 1 base from J, with 13 bases in between. CDR3 in DNA: TGTGCCAGCAGTGGGCCCCCTGCGGGTAACTATGGCTACACCTTC. This gives the protein CASSGPPAGNYGYTF.

The rearrangement uses TRBV15 and TRBJ1-5, with a possible D match to TRBD1 (5 bases). The CDR3 contains 17 residues. Germline V lookup: CDR1 LNHNV, CDR2 YYDKDF (reference sequence). V was cut by 1 base and J by 2 bases, with 15 bases left in between. DNA of the CDR3: TGTGCCACCAGCAGAGTTGGGGCTTCGGCTGGCAATCAGCCCCAGCATTTT. Translation: CATSRVGASAGNQPQHF.

The DNA for the CDR3 is TGTGCCAGCACCAGAGGTGGCGCCTACAATGAGCAGTTCTTC. Translating gives CASTRGGAYNEQFF. The V and J genes are TRBV2 and TRBJ2-1; the D is unclear. Trimming cost V 7 bases and J 2 bases, with 12 bases left between them. CDR3 length: 14 residues. Germline assignment: CDR1 SNHLY and CDR2 FYNNEI.

V gene TRBV18 combines with J gene TRBJ1-2; D is uncertain. Germline lookup yields CDR1 KGHSH and CDR2 LQKENI. V was cut by 6 bases and J by 6 bases, with 11 bases left in between. This CDR3 is built from 12 residues. CDR3 in amino acids: CASSPSEDGYTF. CDR3 coding DNA: TGTGCCAGCTCTCCCTCAGAGGATGGCTACACCTTC. Drawing the rest from reference TRBV18 and TRBJ1-2, the complete variable domain is NAGVMQNPRHLVRRRGQEARLRCSPMKGHSHVYWYRQLPEEGLKFMVYLQKENIIDESGMPKERFSAEFPKEGPSILRIQQVVRGDSAAYFCASSPSEDGYTFGSGTRLTVV.

The genes are TRBV5-1 and TRBJ2-7, with TRBD2 matching over 7 bases. There are 15 residues in the CDR3. Unmatched junction bases numbered 9, after V lost 2 bases and J lost 4 bases. The germline V gene encodes CDR1 SGHRS and CDR2 YFSETQ. The CDR3: CASSFTSEKNYEQYF. The CDR3, as DNA: TGCGCCAGCAGCTTTACTAGCGAGAAAAATTACGAGCAGTACTTC.

The V and J genes are TRBV19 and TRBJ1-2, with D unclear. The germline gives CDR1 LNHDA, CDR2 SQIVND (reference sequence). The CDR3 is made up of 15 amino acids. V shed 5 bases and J shed 3 bases, with 16 bases lying between them. In nucleotides, the CDR3 is TGTGCCAGTAGTGGGGTTGGGAGGGTGGACTATGGCTACACCTTC. Translating gives CASSGVGRVDYGYTF.

V usage is TRBV27 and J usage is TRBJ2-2, with D maybe TRBD2 (7 bases). The V end was cut by 6 bases, the J end by 4 bases, with 12 bases between. Germline V gives CDR1 MNHEY, CDR2 SMNVEV (reference sequence). CDR3 length equals 14 residues. CDR3 loop: CASRVGGATGELFF. Here the CDR3 DNA reads TGTGCCAGCAGGGTTGGGGGGGCCACCGGGGAGCTGTTTTTT.

This clone was seen a single time. V gene TRBV5-1 combines with J gene TRBJ1-2, with D perhaps matching TRBD1 (6 bases). The germline CDR1 and CDR2 sequences are SGHRS and YFSETQ. The CDR3 runs to 14 residues. V dropped 5 bases and J dropped 1 base, with 12 bases sitting between them. The CDR3 is CASRPGDNNYGYTF. As DNA, the CDR3 is TGCGCCAGCAGACCCGGGGACAATAACTATGGCTACACCTTC.

This clone was counted once. This chain links TRBV11-2 with TRBJ2-1; 11 nucleotides agree with TRBD1. The CDR3 sequence is 17 residues long. V was clipped by 3 bases and J by 10 bases; unmatched bases: 14. The germline CDR1 and CDR2 sequences are SGHAT and FQNNGV. CDR3 region: CASSFRLLGQGAGEQFF. For the CDR3, the DNA is TGTGCCAGCAGCTTTCGGCTCCTCGGACAGGGGGCGGGGGAGCAGTTCTTC.

The rearrangement joins TRBV7-9 to TRBJ2-1; TRBD1 matches at 9 bases. The germline gives CDR1 SEHNR, CDR2 FQNEAQ (reference sequence). The CDR3 runs 19 residues. The trim removed 5 bases at V and 4 bases at J, leaving 18 bases unmatched. The CDR3 region is CASSRGTGPGRTSYNEQFF. The CDR3, as DNA: TGTGCCAGCAGCCGCGGGACAGGGCCTGGGCGGACTTCTTACAATGAGCAGTTCTTC.

The gene calls are TRBV3-1 (or the pseudogene TRBV3-2) and TRBJ2-7; possible D gene TRBD1, 6 bases. V was cut by 4 bases and J by 1 base, with 11 bases left in between. Germline assignment: CDR1 LGHDT and CDR2 YNNKEL (reference sequence). The CDR3 extends over 14 amino acids. CDR3 amino acids: CASSRKGESYEQYF. The CDR3 nucleotides read TGTGCCAGCAGCCGGAAGGGGGAGTCCTACGAGCAGTACTTC.

The chain combines TRBV2 with TRBJ1-5; a weak D match, TRBD1 (5 bases). This CDR3 is 13 amino acids long. CDR1 and CDR2 from the germline V gene are SNHLY and FYNNEI. Trimming removed 7 bases at V and 4 bases at J, with 11 bases between. The DNA of the CDR3 is TGTGCCAGCACGGGGGGTCAAAATCAGCCCCAGCATTTT. Translated: CASTGGQNQPQHF.

The rearrangement links TRBV15 to TRBJ2-1; D gene ambiguous. Per germline, CDR1 LNHNV and CDR2 YYDKDF (reference sequence). Trimming shortened V by 2 bases and J by 10 bases, and 9 bases separated the two germline ends. The CDR3 has 12 residues. CDR3 residues: CATSRNLLEQFF. The CDR3 bases are TGTGCCACCAGCAGAAATCTTCTGGAGCAGTTCTTC.

This rearrangement joins TRBV5-1 to TRBJ2-1, with TRBD2 matching 12 bases. This CDR3 is built from 17 residues. The germline CDR1 and CDR2 sequences are SGHRS and YFSETQ. V lost 3 bases to trimming and J lost 5 bases; unmatched junction nucleotides: 9. The CDR3 sequence is CASSSRTSGVGNNEQFF. The CDR3 nucleotides are TGCGCCAGCAGCTCCAGGACTAGCGGGGTTGGGAACAATGAGCAGTTCTTC.

The chain uses TRBV11-3 and TRBJ2-5; D gene uncertain. Germline CDR1 reads SGHNT; CDR2 reads YENEEA. The V end lost 1 base, the J end lost 5 bases, and 14 bases lay between the germline ends. The CDR3 is 15 residues long. CDR3 in DNA: TGTGCCAGCAGCTTAGGGGTCCTAGAATCGGAGACCCAGTACTTC. It yields the protein CASSLGVLESETQYF.

The chain carries TRBV11-3 and TRBJ1-3; D call uncertain. In germline, CDR1 is SGHNT, CDR2 YENEEA. This CDR3 is 16 amino acids long. Trimming stripped 1 base from V and 2 bases from J, with 12 bases between. The CDR3 DNA sequence: TGTGCCAGCAGCTTAGGGAGCGGAGGGCCTGGAAACACCATATATTTT. Translation: CASSLGSGGPGNTIYF.